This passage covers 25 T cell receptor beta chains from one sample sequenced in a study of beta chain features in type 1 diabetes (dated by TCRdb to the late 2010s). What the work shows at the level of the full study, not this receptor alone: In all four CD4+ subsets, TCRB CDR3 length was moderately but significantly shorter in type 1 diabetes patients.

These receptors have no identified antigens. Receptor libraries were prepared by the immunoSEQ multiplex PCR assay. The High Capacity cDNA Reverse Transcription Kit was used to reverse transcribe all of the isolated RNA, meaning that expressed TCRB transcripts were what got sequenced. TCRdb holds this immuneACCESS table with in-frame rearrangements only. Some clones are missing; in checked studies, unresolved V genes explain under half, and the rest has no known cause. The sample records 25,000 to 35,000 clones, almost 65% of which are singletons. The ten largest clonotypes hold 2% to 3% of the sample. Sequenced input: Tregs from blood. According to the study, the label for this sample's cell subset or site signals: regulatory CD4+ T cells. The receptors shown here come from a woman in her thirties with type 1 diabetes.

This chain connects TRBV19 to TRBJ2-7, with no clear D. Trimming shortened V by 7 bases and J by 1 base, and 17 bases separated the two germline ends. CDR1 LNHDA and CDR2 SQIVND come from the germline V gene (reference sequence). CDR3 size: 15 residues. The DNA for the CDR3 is TGTGCCAGTACCCCATCGAGGTCCGGATCCTACGAGCAGTACTTC. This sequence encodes CASTPSRSGSYEQYF.

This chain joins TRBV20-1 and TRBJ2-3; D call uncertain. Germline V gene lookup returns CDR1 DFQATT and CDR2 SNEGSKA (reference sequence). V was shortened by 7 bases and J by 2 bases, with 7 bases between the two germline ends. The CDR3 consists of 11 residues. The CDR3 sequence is CSVQLTDTQYF. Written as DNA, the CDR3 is TGCAGTGTACAGCTCACAGATACGCAGTATTTT.

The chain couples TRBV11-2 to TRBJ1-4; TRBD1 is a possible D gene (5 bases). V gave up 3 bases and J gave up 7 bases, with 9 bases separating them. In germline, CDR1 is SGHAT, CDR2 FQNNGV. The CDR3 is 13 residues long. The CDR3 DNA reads TGTGCCAGCAGCTTCAGGGTGGGTGAAAAACTGTTTTTT. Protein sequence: CASSFRVGEKLFF.

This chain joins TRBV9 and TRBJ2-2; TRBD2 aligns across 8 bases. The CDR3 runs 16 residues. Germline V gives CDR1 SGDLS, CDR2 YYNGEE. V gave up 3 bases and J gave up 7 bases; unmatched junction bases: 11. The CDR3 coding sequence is TGTGCCAGCAGCGCTAGAGGAGCGGGGGTGGTCGGGGAGCTGTTTTTT. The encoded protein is CASSARGAGVVGELFF. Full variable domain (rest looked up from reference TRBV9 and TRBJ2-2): DSGVTQTPKHLITATGQRVTLRCSPRSGDLSVYWYQQSLDQGLQFLIQYYNGEERAKGNILERFSAQQFPDLHSELNLSSLELGDSALYFCASSARGAGVVGELFFGEGSRLTVL.

DNA of the CDR3: TGTGCCAGCTCACCTCCACTTAGCACAGATACGCAGTATTTT. This sequence encodes CASSPPLSTDTQYF. V and J are TRBV18 and TRBJ2-3; D call uncertain. Germline V gives CDR1 KGHSH, CDR2 LQKENI. This CDR3 is built from 14 residues. V lost 3 bases and J 0 bases, leaving 7 bases between the germline ends.

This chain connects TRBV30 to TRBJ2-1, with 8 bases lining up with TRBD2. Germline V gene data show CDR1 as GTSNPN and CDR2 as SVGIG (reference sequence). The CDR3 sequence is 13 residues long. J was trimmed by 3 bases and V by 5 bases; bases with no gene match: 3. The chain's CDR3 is CAWEAGVYNEQFF. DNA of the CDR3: TGTGCCTGGGAAGCGGGAGTCTACAATGAGCAGTTCTTC.

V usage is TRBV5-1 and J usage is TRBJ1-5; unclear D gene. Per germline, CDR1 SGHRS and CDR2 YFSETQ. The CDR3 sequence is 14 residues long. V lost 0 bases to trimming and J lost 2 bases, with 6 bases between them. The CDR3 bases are TGCGCCAGCAGCTTGGAGCCGGGCAATCAGCCCCAGCATTTT. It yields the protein CASSLEPGNQPQHF.

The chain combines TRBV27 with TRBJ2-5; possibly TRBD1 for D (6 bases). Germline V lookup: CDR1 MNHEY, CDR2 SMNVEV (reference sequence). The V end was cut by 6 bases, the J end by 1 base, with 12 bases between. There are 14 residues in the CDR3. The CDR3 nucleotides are TGTGCCAGCAGCCCTATGGGGGCCCAAGAGACCCAGTACTTC. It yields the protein CASSPMGAQETQYF.

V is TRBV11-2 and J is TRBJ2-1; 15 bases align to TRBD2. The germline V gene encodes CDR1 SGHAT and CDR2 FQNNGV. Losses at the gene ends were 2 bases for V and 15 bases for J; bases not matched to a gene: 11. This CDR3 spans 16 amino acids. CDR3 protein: CASSLLTGTSGRPRFF. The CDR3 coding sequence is TGTGCCAGCAGCTTACTAACTGGGACTAGCGGGAGGCCCCGGTTCTTC.

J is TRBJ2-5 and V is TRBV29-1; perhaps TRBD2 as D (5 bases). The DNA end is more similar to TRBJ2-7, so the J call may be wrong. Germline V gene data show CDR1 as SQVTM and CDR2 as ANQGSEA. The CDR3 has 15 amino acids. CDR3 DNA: TGCAGCGTTGAAGCTTGGGGAGAGCCCTCCTACGAGCAGTACTTC. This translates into CSVEAWGEPSYEQYF.

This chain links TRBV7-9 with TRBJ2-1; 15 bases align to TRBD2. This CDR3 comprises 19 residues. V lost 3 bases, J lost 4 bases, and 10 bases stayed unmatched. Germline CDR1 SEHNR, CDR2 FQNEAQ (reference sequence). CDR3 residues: CASSFGLAGGPRAYNEQFF. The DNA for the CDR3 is TGTGCCAGCAGCTTCGGACTAGCGGGAGGGCCGAGGGCTTACAATGAGCAGTTCTTC.

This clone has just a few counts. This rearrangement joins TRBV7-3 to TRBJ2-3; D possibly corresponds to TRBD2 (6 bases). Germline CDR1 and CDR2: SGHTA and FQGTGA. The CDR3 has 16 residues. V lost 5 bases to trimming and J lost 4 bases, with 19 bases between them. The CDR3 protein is CASSRDSSTTSDTQYF. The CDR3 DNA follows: TGTGCCAGCAGCCGGGACTCCAGCACGACCTCAGATACGCAGTATTTT.

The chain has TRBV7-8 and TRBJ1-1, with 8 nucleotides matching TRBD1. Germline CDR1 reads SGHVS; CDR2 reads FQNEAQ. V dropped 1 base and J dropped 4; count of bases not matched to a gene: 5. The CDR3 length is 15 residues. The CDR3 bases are TGTGCCAGCAGCTTAGTAGGCGACAGGGGCACTGAAGCTTTCTTT. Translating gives CASSLVGDRGTEAFF.

The CDR3 here is CASSVGVAGGVTDTQYF. The CDR3 nucleotides are TGTGCCAGCAGCGTGGGGGTGGCGGGAGGAGTCACAGATACGCAGTATTTT. The chain has TRBV9 and TRBJ2-3; 8 nucleotides agree with TRBD2. The CDR3 consists of 17 residues. The junction had 10 bases not matched to a gene; V was cut back by 2 bases and J by 2 bases. Germline CDR1 and CDR2: SGDLS and YYNGEE.

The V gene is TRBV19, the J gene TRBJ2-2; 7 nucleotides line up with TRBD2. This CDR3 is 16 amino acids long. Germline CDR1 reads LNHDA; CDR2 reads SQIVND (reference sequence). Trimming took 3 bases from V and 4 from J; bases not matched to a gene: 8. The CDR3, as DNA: TGTGCCAGTAGTATCTCGGGACTACCCGCCACCGGGGAGCTGTTTTTT. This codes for CASSISGLPATGELFF.

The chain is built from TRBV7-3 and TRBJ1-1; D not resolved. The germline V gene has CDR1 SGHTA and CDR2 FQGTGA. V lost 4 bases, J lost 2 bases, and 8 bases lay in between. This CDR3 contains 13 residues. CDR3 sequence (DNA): TGTGCCAGCAGCTCGGGGTCTAACACTGAAGCTTTCTTT. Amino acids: CASSSGSNTEAFF.

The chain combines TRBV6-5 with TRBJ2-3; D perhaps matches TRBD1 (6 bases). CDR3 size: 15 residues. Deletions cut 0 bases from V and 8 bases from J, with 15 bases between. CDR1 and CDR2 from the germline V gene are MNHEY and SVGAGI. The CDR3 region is CASSYSRTARVTQYF. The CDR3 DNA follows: TGTGCCAGCAGTTACTCGAGGACAGCTCGGGTTACGCAGTATTTT.

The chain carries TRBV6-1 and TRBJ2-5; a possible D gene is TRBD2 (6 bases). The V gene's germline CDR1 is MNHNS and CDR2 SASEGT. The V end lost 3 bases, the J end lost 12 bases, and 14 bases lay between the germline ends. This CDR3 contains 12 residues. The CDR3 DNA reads TGTGCCAGCAGTGACGTCGGGGGTCTGGAGTACTTC. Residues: CASSDVGGLEYF.

This CDR3 is CAWRQQGLNEKLFF. CDR3 DNA: TGTGCCTGGAGACAACAGGGGCTCAACGAAAAACTGTTTTTT. This chain joins TRBV30 and TRBJ1-4; 7 nucleotides match TRBD1. The CDR3 consists of 14 residues. Germline trimming cut 3 bases from V and 8 bases from J; bases unmatched to any gene: 9. Germline lookup yields CDR1 GTSNPN and CDR2 SVGIG (reference sequence). Drawing the rest from reference TRBV30 and TRBJ1-4, the complete variable domain is SQTIHQWPATLVQPVGSPLSLECTVEGTSNPNLYWYRQAAGRGLQLLFYSVGIGQISSEVPQNLSASRPQDRQFILSSKKLLLSDSGFYLCAWRQQGLNEKLFFGSGTQLSVL.

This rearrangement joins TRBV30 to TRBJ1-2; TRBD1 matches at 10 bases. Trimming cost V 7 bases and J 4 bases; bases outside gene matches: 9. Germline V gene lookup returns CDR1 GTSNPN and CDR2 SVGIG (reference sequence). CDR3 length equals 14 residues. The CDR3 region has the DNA TGTGCCTTAGCCGGGACAGGGGTACCCTATGGCTACACCTTC. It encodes CALAGTGVPYGYTF.

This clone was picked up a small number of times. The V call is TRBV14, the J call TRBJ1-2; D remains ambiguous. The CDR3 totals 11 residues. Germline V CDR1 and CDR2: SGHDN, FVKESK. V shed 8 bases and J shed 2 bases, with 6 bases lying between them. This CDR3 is CASGQNYGYTF. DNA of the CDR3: TGTGCCAGCGGGCAGAACTATGGCTACACCTTC. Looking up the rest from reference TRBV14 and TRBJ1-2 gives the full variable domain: EAGVTQFPSHSVIEKGQTVTLRCDPISGHDNLYWYRRVMGKEIKFLLHFVKESKQDESGMPNNRFLAERTGGTYSTLKVQPAELEDSGVYFCASGQNYGYTFGSGTRLTVV.

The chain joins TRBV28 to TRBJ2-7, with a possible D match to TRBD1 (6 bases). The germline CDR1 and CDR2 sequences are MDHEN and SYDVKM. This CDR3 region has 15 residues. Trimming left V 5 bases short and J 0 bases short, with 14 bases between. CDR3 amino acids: CASSRADRPSYEQYF. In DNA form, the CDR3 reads TGTGCCAGCAGTCGTGCCGACAGGCCCTCCTACGAGCAGTACTTC.

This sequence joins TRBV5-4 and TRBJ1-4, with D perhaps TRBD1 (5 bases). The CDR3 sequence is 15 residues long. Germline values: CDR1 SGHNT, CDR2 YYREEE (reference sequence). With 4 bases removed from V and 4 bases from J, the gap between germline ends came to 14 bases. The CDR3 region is CASSPAGGDNEKLFF. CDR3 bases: TGTGCCAGCAGCCCGGCGGGGGGGGATAATGAAAAACTGTTTTTT.

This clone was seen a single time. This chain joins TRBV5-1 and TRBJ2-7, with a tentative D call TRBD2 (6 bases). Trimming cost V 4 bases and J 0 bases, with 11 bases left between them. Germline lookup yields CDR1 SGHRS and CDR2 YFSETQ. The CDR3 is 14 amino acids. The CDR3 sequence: CASSGGGNSYEQYF. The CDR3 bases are TGCGCCAGCAGCGGCGGCGGGAACTCCTACGAGCAGTACTTC.

Written as DNA, the CDR3 is TGTGCCAGCAGCGAGACAGTTAATGAGCAGTTCTTC. As protein: CASSETVNEQFF. The chain combines TRBV7-9 with TRBJ2-1; D perhaps matches TRBD1 (5 bases). The V gene's germline CDR1 is SEHNR and CDR2 FQNEAQ (reference sequence). Trimming took 5 bases from V and 7 from J, leaving 9 bases between them. The CDR3 has 12 residues.